A single sample is the source of the 18 T cell receptor beta chains below, sequenced in a study of blood T cell repertoires in COVID-19. Assay used: immunoSEQ multiplex PCR; TCRdb lists only in-frame clones, some missing. Altogether roughly 120,000 clones are present, 90% being singletons, with the ten largest covering approximately 3.7%. Sequences were obtained from peripheral blood. These receptor sequences come from a man between 45 and 60 years old with active COVID-19.

V is TRBV10-3 and J is TRBJ2-7; no definite D call. The V end was cut by 3 bases, the J end by 3 bases, with 6 bases between. The CDR3 is 12 residues long. Germline CDR1 and CDR2: ENHRY and SYGVKD. The CDR3 reads CAISDTGYEQYV. CDR3 nucleotide sequence: TGTGCCATCAGTGATACCGGCTACGAGCAGTACGTC.

This clone was observed once. The chain joins TRBV29-1 to TRBJ2-5; D is unclear. This CDR3 contains 13 residues. CDR1 SQVTM and CDR2 ANQGSEA come from the germline V gene. V lost 5 bases and J lost 1, with 11 bases in between. In nucleotides, the CDR3 is TGCAGCGTTCTGTTCAGTGTCCAAGAGACCCAGTACTTC. This sequence encodes CSVLFSVQETQYF.

The V call is TRBV5-1, the J call TRBJ1-1, with D perhaps TRBD1 (6 bases). Trimming left V 3 bases short and J 6 bases short, with 12 bases between. The germline gives CDR1 SGHRS, CDR2 YFSETQ. CDR3 length: 13 amino acids. The CDR3 DNA reads as TGCGCCAGCAGCTCCGGTGAGGGGGCTGAAGCTTTCTTT. Translated, it gives CASSSGEGAEAFF.

The chain uses TRBV5-1 and TRBJ2-7; 7 nucleotides align to TRBD1. Germline CDR1 SGHRS, CDR2 YFSETQ. The CDR3 extends over 16 amino acids. Trimming took 0 bases from V and 1 from J; bases not matched to a gene: 7. The CDR3 nucleotides are TGCGCCAGCAGCTTGGCCAGGGCCAGGGGGTCCTACGAGCAGTACTTC. This gives the protein CASSLARARGSYEQYF.

This clone was observed once. The genes are TRBV11-3 and TRBJ2-1, with D tentatively TRBD2 (5 bases). There are 15 residues in the CDR3. V gave up 1 base and J gave up 8 bases, with 15 bases separating them. The germline V gene encodes CDR1 SGHNT and CDR2 YENEEA. For the CDR3, the DNA is TGTGCCAGCAGCTTAGGAGCGGAGCCTAAGTATGAGCAGTTCTTC. Its translation is CASSLGAEPKYEQFF.

This rearrangement joins TRBV3-1 (or the pseudogene TRBV3-2) to TRBJ1-3; 7 bases align to TRBD1. In germline, CDR1 is LGHDT, CDR2 YNNKEL (reference sequence). Trimming removed 4 bases from V and 4 bases from J; junction bases left unmatched: 4. The CDR3 runs to 14 residues. CDR3 loop: CASSPTGAGNTIYF. CDR3 in DNA: TGTGCCAGCAGCCCTACAGGGGCCGGAAACACCATATATTTT.

This chain links TRBV7-9 with TRBJ2-7; TRBD1 matches 8 bases. CDR3 size: 14 residues. Germline lookup yields CDR1 SEHNR and CDR2 FQNEAQ (reference sequence). V trimming: 5 bases; J trimming: 3 bases; junction bases outside the gene matches: 6. CDR3 DNA sequence: TGTGCCAGCAGCACCGGGACAGGAGACTACGAGCAGTACTTC. Translation gives CASSTGTGDYEQYF.

In nucleotides, the CDR3 is TGTGCCAGCAGCTTAGCACGGGGGGGCGGCACAGATACGCAGTATTTT. The encoded protein is CASSLARGGGTDTQYF. V and J are TRBV7-2 and TRBJ2-3, with 8 positions matching TRBD2. V trimming: 0 bases; J trimming: 1 base; junction bases outside the gene matches: 3. This CDR3 is built from 16 residues. Per germline, CDR1 SGHTA and CDR2 FQGNSA. The entire variable domain, with the rest obtained from reference TRBV7-2 and TRBJ2-3, is as follows: GAGVSQSPSNKVTEKGKDVELRCDPISGHTALYWYRQSLGQGLEFLIYFQGNSAPDKSGLPSDRFSAERTGGSVSTLTIQRTQQEDSAVYLCASSLARGGGTDTQYFGPGTRLTVL.

This chain links TRBV5-1 with TRBJ2-3; 7 bases map to TRBD1. Germline CDR1 reads SGHRS; CDR2 reads YFSETQ. The CDR3 is 15 amino acids. After removal of 4 bases from V and 1 base from J, the junction contained 6 bases not matched to a gene. The CDR3 nucleotides read TGCGCCAGCAGCCTGACGGGACAGCGCACAGATACGCAGTATTTT. It specifies CASSLTGQRTDTQYF.

CDR3 bases: TGCGCCAGCAGCCTGGGACAGGGGATTCGAGAGACCCAGTACTTC. Protein sequence: CASSLGQGIRETQYF. This chain connects TRBV4-1 to TRBJ2-5; TRBD1 agrees at 10 bases. V trimming: 4 bases; J trimming: 4 bases; junction bases outside the gene matches: 6. The length of the CDR3 is 15 residues. Germline-derived CDR1 and CDR2 are MGHRA and YSYEKL.

The gene calls are TRBV7-9 and TRBJ1-2; 9 bases fit TRBD1. V was pared by 8 bases and J by 0 bases, with 7 bases of the junction left unmatched. Germline lookup yields CDR1 SEHNR and CDR2 FQNEAQ (reference sequence). CDR3 length equals 15 residues. The CDR3 nucleotides are TGTGCCAGCGGGGACAGGGACCAAACTAACTATGGCTACACCTTC. This sequence encodes CASGDRDQTNYGYTF.

This clone was picked up one time. The chain has TRBV9 and TRBJ2-7, with 8 bases lining up with TRBD2. V was pared by 3 bases and J by 3 bases, with 8 bases of the junction left unmatched. CDR3 length: 15 residues. CDR1 is SGDLS, CDR2 YYNGEE, per germline. CDR3 protein: CASSAGGDLLYEQYF. The DNA for the CDR3 is TGTGCCAGCAGCGCGGGGGGGGACTTACTCTACGAGCAGTACTTC.

This chain links TRBV29-1 with TRBJ2-1; D unclear. V was shortened by 8 bases and J by 7 bases, with 21 bases between the two germline ends. Germline V gene lookup returns CDR1 SQVTM and CDR2 ANQGSEA. This CDR3 is built from 14 residues. DNA of the CDR3: TGCAGCATTACAAGACATCTAATGGATAATGAGCAGTTCTTC. The encoded protein is CSITRHLMDNEQFF.

The chain recombines TRBV18 with TRBJ2-7; 7 nucleotides align to TRBD1. The CDR3 covers 14 residues. The ends lost 3 bases at V and 2 bases at J; junction bases unmatched: 4. Germline-derived CDR1 and CDR2 are KGHSH and LQKENI. The CDR3 protein is CASSPRGQAYEQYV. CDR3 nucleotide sequence: TGTGCCAGCTCACCCCGAGGACAGGCCTACGAGCAGTACGTC.

This chain links TRBV5-1 with TRBJ2-1; 7 nucleotides match TRBD1. Trimming took 4 bases from V and 5 from J; bases not matched to a gene: 3. Germline CDR1 is SGHRS and CDR2 is YFSETQ. The CDR3 totals 13 residues. CDR3 sequence reads: CASSDRVNNEQFF. The CDR3 DNA is TGCGCCAGCAGCGACAGGGTAAACAATGAGCAGTTCTTC.

This clone was seen once. The chain joins TRBV19 to TRBJ1-4, with no clear D. Looked up from germline, CDR1 is LNHDA and CDR2 is SQIVND (reference sequence). V gave up 3 bases and J gave up 4 bases, with 6 bases separating them. The CDR3 has 13 amino acids. CDR3 in amino acids: CASSILYNEKLFF. The CDR3 region has the DNA TGTGCCAGTAGTATCCTCTATAATGAAAAACTGTTTTTT.

The chain carries TRBV19 and TRBJ2-5, with TRBD2 as a possible D gene (5 bases). Germline CDR1 is LNHDA and CDR2 is SQIVND (reference sequence). Trimming took off 5 bases at V and 6 bases at J, with 7 bases between the two ends. The CDR3 spans 11 residues. DNA of the CDR3: TGTGCCAGTAGTCCCGGGAAGACCCAGTACTTC. It is translated as CASSPGKTQYF.

V is TRBV2 and J is TRBJ1-1; no reliable D call. The CDR3 has 13 residues. Trimming took off 0 bases at V and 5 bases at J, with 7 bases between the two ends. The germline gives CDR1 SNHLY, CDR2 FYNNEI. The CDR3 is CASSEALRTEAFF. For the CDR3, the DNA is TGTGCCAGCAGTGAAGCGTTGCGGACTGAAGCTTTCTTT.